The next 20 T cell receptor beta chains were all read from a single sample in a study of T cell repertoires in cytomegalovirus infection. No antigen has been assigned to these receptors. TCRdb re-called the reads with MiXCR, one entry per CDR3 protein. The sample contains about 900,000 distinct CDR3 sequences, around 30% of which appear only once. Specimen: cultured CD8+ T cells from PBMCs, collected from culture after CMV antigen stimulation. The receptors originated from a human donor in good health (CMV status not recorded). Some clones in this sample may be carry-over from other donors' samples.

The chain couples TRBV25-1 to TRBJ1-4, with a possible D match to TRBD1 (6 bases). The V gene lost 4 bases and the J gene lost 6 bases, with 12 bases spanning the gap. The V gene's germline CDR1 is MGHDK and CDR2 SYGVNS. This CDR3 is built from 14 residues. CDR3 sequence: CASSVRRGDEKLFF. The CDR3, as DNA: TGTGCCAGCAGTGTGCGCAGGGGAGATGAAAAACTGTTTTTT. Full variable domain (outside the CDR3, taken from reference TRBV25-1 and TRBJ1-4): EADIYQTPRYLVIGTGKKITLECSQTMGHDKMYWYQQDPGMELHLIHYSYGVNSTEKGDLSSESTVSRIRTEHFPLTLESARPSHTSQYLCASSVRRGDEKLFFGSGTQLSVL.

As to this clonotype: One end of the junction does not line up with germline, which may come from a read error. The chain couples TRBV9 to TRBJ1-2; a weak D match, TRBD1 (5 bases). Per the germline V gene, CDR1 is SGDLS and CDR2 is YYNGEE. The CDR3 sequence is 11 residues long. CDR3 region: CASSEPGPVAF. The CDR3 DNA follows: TGTGCCAGCAGCGAACCGGGACCCGTCGCCTTC.

This clonotype was observed a handful of times. The genes are TRBV6-1 and TRBJ2-2, with TRBD2 matching over 10 bases. The CDR3 contains 16 residues. After removal of 6 bases from V and 2 bases from J, the junction contained 6 bases not matched to a gene. From germline, CDR1 is MNHNS and CDR2 SASEGT. DNA for the CDR3: TGTGCCAGCAGCGCCCTAGCGGGGGCAAACACCGGGGAGCTGTTTTTT. This sequence encodes CASSALAGANTGELFF.

The chain uses TRBV20-1 and TRBJ2-7; 7 nucleotides line up with TRBD1. V shed 6 bases, J shed 2 bases, and the junction held 7 bases outside the gene matches. Germline-derived CDR1 and CDR2 are DFQATT and SNEGSKA (reference sequence). The CDR3 consists of 13 residues. CDR3 DNA: TGCAGTGCCAGCCTCGGACAGGCCTACGAGCAGTACTTC. Translated: CSASLGQAYEQYF.

About this clonotype itself: At one end, the junction sequence differs from germline, possibly due to a read error. V usage is TRBV7-2 and J usage is TRBJ2-3; 9 bases agree with TRBD2. This CDR3 has 15 amino acids. CDR1 is SGHTA, CDR2 FQGNSA, per germline. The CDR3: CASSATSGRSDTRYF. The CDR3 DNA is TGTGCCAGCAGCGCGACTAGCGGACGTTCGGATACGCGGTATTTT.

V and J are TRBV6-1 and TRBJ2-7, with 11 nucleotides matching TRBD2. CDR1 is MNHNS and CDR2 is SASEGT in the germline V gene. This CDR3 region has 16 residues. With V trimmed by 1 base and J by 2 bases, 4 bases remained unmatched. CDR3 amino acids: CASSEETSGVTYEQYF. Written as DNA, the CDR3 is TGTGCCAGCAGTGAAGAGACTAGCGGGGTCACCTACGAGCAGTACTTC.

The rearrangement links TRBV7-9 to TRBJ2-7; TRBD2 might be the D (6 bases). CDR1 SEHNR and CDR2 FQNEAQ come from the germline V gene (reference sequence). V lost 1 base and J 6 bases, leaving 16 bases between the germline ends. This CDR3 region has 15 residues. The CDR3 loop reads CASSLVWGGAGEQYV. The CDR3 DNA reads as TGTGCCAGCAGCTTAGTATGGGGAGGCGCGGGCGAGCAGTACGTC.

A few counts support this clonotype. The chain recombines TRBV14 with TRBJ2-4, with D possibly matching TRBD2 (6 bases). Germline CDR1 reads SGHDN; CDR2 reads FVKESK. Trimming removed 3 bases at V and 0 bases at J, with 12 bases between. CDR3 length equals 16 residues. DNA for the CDR3: TGTGCCAGCAGCCAGCCGGGACTCCTAGCCAAAAACATTCAGTACTTC. Translation: CASSQPGLLAKNIQYF.

Regarding this clonotype: The germline gene is not matched at one end of the junction; a read error may be the cause. The chain recombines TRBV7-6 with TRBJ2-1; 15 bases fit TRBD2. The CDR3 spans 19 residues. Germline V CDR1 and CDR2: SGHVS, FNYEAQ. The CDR3 DNA reads TGTGCTAGCAGCTTAAGGGCCGGGACTAGCGGGGGGTTAAAGGATGAGCAGTTCTTC. Translation gives CASSLRAGTSGGLKDEQFF. Full variable domain (missing parts from reference TRBV7-6 and TRBJ2-1): GAGVSQSPRYKVTKRGQDVALRCDPISGHVSLYWYRQALGQGPEFLTYFNYEAQQDKSGLPNDRFSAERPEGSISTLTIQRTEQRDSAMYRCASSLRAGTSGGLKDEQFFGPGTRLTVL.

This clonotype was detected a few times. J is TRBJ2-5 and V is TRBV7-8; 10 bases line up with TRBD2. The ends lost 2 bases at V and 0 bases at J; junction bases unmatched: 12. The CDR3 covers 19 residues. Germline values: CDR1 SGHVS, CDR2 FQNEAQ. The CDR3 DNA follows: TGTGCCAGCAGCTTAACCGGGACTAGCGAACCCTTGAACCAAGAGACCCAGTACTTC. Its protein product is CASSLTGTSEPLNQETQYF.

This rearrangement joins TRBV7-9 to TRBJ2-7; 12 nucleotides agree with TRBD1. This CDR3 has 20 residues. The germline V gene encodes CDR1 SEHNR and CDR2 FQNEAQ (reference sequence). Trimming at V came to 4 bases and at J to 5 bases, leaving 21 bases not matched to a gene. The DNA for the CDR3 is TGTGCCAGCAGCTCCAATCCTCACCGGGACAGGGGGCCGGTTTGGGACGAGCAGTACGTC. Translation: CASSSNPHRDRGPVWDEQYV.

The chain joins TRBV11-1 to TRBJ2-1; 9 nucleotides agree with TRBD2. Germline-derived CDR1 and CDR2 are SGHAT and FQDESV (reference sequence). The CDR3 covers 17 residues. Trimming removed 5 bases from V and 0 bases from J; junction bases left unmatched: 8. CDR3 protein: CASSPLAGSSSYNEQFF. DNA for the CDR3: TGTGCCAGCAGCCCCCTAGCGGGGTCAAGCTCCTACAATGAGCAGTTCTTC.

This clonotype was seen many times. V and J are TRBV7-9 and TRBJ2-5; 9 bases are shared with TRBD1. Germline V lookup: CDR1 SEHNR, CDR2 FQNEAQ (reference sequence). The CDR3 has 17 amino acids. V dropped 2 bases and J dropped 2; count of bases not matched to a gene: 9. For the CDR3, the DNA is TGTGCCAGCAGCTTAACTCCCGGGACAGGGCAACAAGAGACCCAGTACTTC. This codes for CASSLTPGTGQQETQYF.

There are a few counts of this clonotype. This chain connects TRBV6-6 to TRBJ2-1; 9 bases match TRBD2. V was pared by 6 bases and J by 7 bases, with 7 bases of the junction left unmatched. The CDR3 covers 14 residues. Germline CDR1 reads MNHNY; CDR2 reads SVGAGI (reference sequence). The CDR3 DNA reads TGTGCCAGCAGCCGACTAGCGGAAAGAAATGAGCAGTTCTTC. This gives the protein CASSRLAERNEQFF.

The chain links TRBV7-9 to TRBJ1-6, with D possibly being TRBD1 (5 bases). Germline loops: CDR1 SEHNR, CDR2 FQNEAQ (reference sequence). Trimming left V 10 bases short and J 4 bases short, with 32 bases between. The CDR3 runs 20 residues. CDR3 sequence reads: CATQPGNGLRDGYYNSPLHF. The CDR3, as DNA: TGTGCCACCCAGCCGGGGAATGGTTTAAGGGACGGATATTATAATTCACCCCTCCACTTT.

Comments on this clonotype: This may be a read error: a much more frequent sequence differs by one nucleotide. A read error is likely, as this CDR3 ends without the conserved phenylalanine or tryptophan. The genes are TRBV7-8 and TRBJ2-1; a weak D match, TRBD2 (6 bases). Germline V gene data show CDR1 as SGHVS and CDR2 as FQNEAQ. V was clipped by 3 bases and J by 4 bases, with 13 bases between them. The CDR3 loop spans 15 amino acids. Here the CDR3 reads CASSLTPGTYNEQFL. In DNA form, the CDR3 reads TGTGCCAGCAGCTTGACCCCGGGGACTTACAATGAGCAGTTCCTC.

The rearrangement joins TRBV7-9 to TRBJ2-1; D is unclear. The CDR3 contains 12 residues. Germline values: CDR1 SEHNR, CDR2 FQNEAQ (reference sequence). V lost 2 bases and J lost 5, with 4 bases in between. The CDR3 protein is CASSLQNNEQFF. In DNA form, the CDR3 reads TGTGCCAGCAGCTTACAGAACAATGAGCAGTTCTTC.

This clonotype occurred a few times. J is TRBJ1-3 and V is TRBV10-3; 10 bases match TRBD1. This CDR3 contains 13 residues. V dropped 10 bases and J dropped 1; count of bases not matched to a gene: 1. CDR1 and CDR2 from the germline V gene are ENHRY and SYGVKD. The chain's CDR3 is CATGQGSGNTIYF. CDR3 coding DNA: TGTGCCACGGGACAGGGGTCTGGAAACACCATATATTTT.

This chain connects TRBV6-8 to TRBJ2-3; 7 positions agree with TRBD2. The CDR3 totals 16 residues. Germline CDR1 is MNHGY and CDR2 is SAAAGT. With V trimmed by 4 bases and J by 2 bases, 9 bases remained unmatched. The CDR3 region is CASSSEVAGDTDTQYF. The CDR3 bases are TGTGCCAGCAGTTCCGAAGTTGCGGGGGACACAGATACGCAGTATTTT.

The chain couples TRBV7-3 to TRBJ1-1; a weak D match, TRBD1 (5 bases). Per germline, CDR1 SGHTA and CDR2 FQGTGA. Trimming took off 4 bases at V and 4 bases at J, with 13 bases between the two ends. CDR3 length: 14 residues. CDR3 loop: CASSSKGDGTEAFF. CDR3 sequence (DNA): TGTGCCAGCAGCTCGAAAGGGGACGGCACTGAAGCTTTCTTT.